This T cell receptor (beta chain) was observed in a study of vaccination effects on CD4 cells after COVID-19. Study-wide points: Missing from the study were early post-infection timepoints, and its convalescent patients were few.

V was trimmed by 2 bases and J by 0 bases, leaving 5 bases between them. The CDR3 contains 13 residues. Per germline, CDR1 GTSNPN and CDR2 SVGIG (reference sequence). Assay used: immunoSEQ multiplex PCR; TCRdb lists only in-frame clones, some missing. The table lists 25,000 to 30,000 clones, just under 75% of them singletons, with about 14% in the top ten. As regards this clone: Its antigen remains unidentified.

Peptide-pool stimulation followed by sequencing identified expanded antigen-specific CD4+ clonotypes in the ViraFEST assay. Subsequent to roughly 9 days of culture, CD4+ T cells were isolated. Participants each got two BNT162b2 or mRNA-1273 vaccine doses. After about 2 million PBMC were placed in each well, they were cultured with approximately 10 IU/ml IL-2 and around 10 ug/ml peptides. The material sequenced was CD4+ T cells from PBMCs cultured with HCoV-229E spike peptides, taken after COVID-19 vaccination. The rearrangement links TRBV30 to TRBJ1-3; no clear D gene. This clonotype was obtained from a human donor who received a COVID-19 vaccine. The CDR3 coding sequence is TGTGCCTGGAGTCTCAGCTCTGGAAACACCATATATTTT. As protein: CAWSLSSGNTIYF. Full variable domain (rest looked up from reference TRBV30 and TRBJ1-3): SQTIHQWPATLVQPVGSPLSLECTVEGTSNPNLYWYRQAAGRGLQLLFYSVGIGQISSEVPQNLSASRPQDRQFILSSKKLLLSDSGFYLCAWSLSSGNTIYFGEGSWLTVV.